A single sample gave rise to the 25 T cell receptor beta chains below, sequenced in a study of cytomegalovirus exposure and HLA in healthy donors. Researchers ran the PCR with 60 Vbeta and 13 Jbeta primers. Profiled with immunoSEQ multiplex PCR; TCRdb holds only in-frame clones, not every one. The sample has under 150,000 clones; 73% are singletons. Specimen: PBMCs. The receptors stem from a human donor in good health.

This clone has just one count. The chain carries TRBV7-9 and TRBJ1-4, with 8 positions matching TRBD1. Germline CDR1 reads SEHNR; CDR2 reads FQNEAQ (reference sequence). CDR3 length equals 17 residues. V gave up 4 bases and J gave up 0 bases; unmatched junction bases: 7. The CDR3 DNA reads TGTGCCAGCAGCTCAGCAGGGGGCTCGGCAACTAATGAAAAACTGTTTTTT. Protein product: CASSSAGGSATNEKLFF.

The J gene is TRBJ1-4, the V gene TRBV11-3; D unresolved. The V end lost 0 bases, the J end lost 8 bases, and 13 bases lay between the germline ends. The CDR3 length is 15 residues. Germline V gene data show CDR1 as SGHNT and CDR2 as YENEEA. CDR3 amino acids: CASSLDPGRSEKLFF. Here the CDR3 DNA reads TGTGCCAGCAGCTTAGATCCGGGGAGGTCGGAAAAACTGTTTTTT.

The chain joins TRBV30 to TRBJ2-1; TRBD2 matches 7 bases. Germline CDR1 is GTSNPN and CDR2 is SVGIG (reference sequence). The V and J ends lost 3 bases and 6 bases, in that order; junction bases with no gene match: 11. This CDR3 spans 15 amino acids. The CDR3 sequence: CAWSAWGGSSNEQFF. The CDR3 DNA is TGTGCCTGGAGCGCATGGGGAGGGTCTAGCAATGAGCAGTTCTTC.

V and J are TRBV11-2 and TRBJ2-1, with 7 bases that match TRBD2. The CDR3 totals 16 residues. Germline loops: CDR1 SGHAT, CDR2 FQNNGV. Trimming cost V 5 bases and J 9 bases; bases outside gene matches: 16. The CDR3 DNA reads as TGTGCCAGCAGCCTCCCCTCGGGCGGGAGAGATATTGAGCAGTTCTTC. Translating gives CASSLPSGGRDIEQFF.

The chain employs TRBV15 and TRBJ1-4, with D possibly TRBD1 on 6 matching bases. Germline loops: CDR1 LNHNV, CDR2 YYDKDF (reference sequence). The CDR3 loop spans 15 amino acids. V was pared by 2 bases and J by 7 bases, with 14 bases between. For the CDR3, the DNA is TGTGCCACCAGCAGAAACACAGGGAAGGGTGAAAAACTGTTTTTT. As protein: CATSRNTGKGEKLFF.

The chain carries TRBV2 and TRBJ2-1; a weak D match, TRBD1 (6 bases). Per the germline V gene, CDR1 is SNHLY and CDR2 is FYNNEI. Trimming cost V 4 bases and J 7 bases, with 11 bases left between them. The CDR3 has 13 residues. The CDR3 sequence: CASSGSRGNEQFF. The CDR3 bases are TGTGCCAGCAGTGGCAGCAGGGGTAATGAGCAGTTCTTC.

This chain connects TRBV27 to TRBJ1-5, with TRBD1 identical over 7 bases. The ends lost 6 bases at V and 5 bases at J; junction bases unmatched: 7. Germline CDR1 and CDR2: MNHEY and SMNVEV (reference sequence). The CDR3 extends over 14 amino acids. CDR3 in DNA: TGTGCCAGCAGGGTAGGACAGGCCGATCAGCCCCAGCATTTT. Protein sequence: CASRVGQADQPQHF.

On this clone: This sample also contains other DNA sequences that code for the same CDR3. V usage is TRBV18 and J usage is TRBJ1-4; 8 positions agree with TRBD1. Germline V lookup: CDR1 KGHSH, CDR2 LQKENI. This CDR3 region has 13 residues. The V and J ends lost 6 bases and 9 bases, in that order; junction bases with no gene match: 6. The CDR3 region has the DNA TGTGCCAGCTCCCCCGGGACAGGACAAAAACTGTTTTTT. Protein sequence: CASSPGTGQKLFF.

V usage is TRBV18 and J usage is TRBJ2-6, with 7 bases matching TRBD1. The CDR3 consists of 15 residues. The V segment lost 8 bases and the J segment 1 base; nucleotides outside the gene matches: 5. CDR1 and CDR2 (germline): KGHSH, LQKENI. The chain's CDR3 is CASKGAGSGANVLTF. CDR3 DNA: TGTGCCAGCAAGGGGGCGGGTTCTGGGGCCAACGTCCTGACTTTC.

The chain combines TRBV5-6 with TRBJ2-1; D perhaps matches TRBD2 (5 bases). The length of the CDR3 is 15 residues. V lost 0 bases and J lost 0, with 7 bases in between. The V gene's germline CDR1 is SGHDT and CDR2 YYEEEE. The CDR3 loop reads CASSLGGSSYNEQFF. CDR3 bases: TGTGCCAGCAGCTTGGGAGGGAGCTCCTACAATGAGCAGTTCTTC.

A word on this clone: An end of the junction does not agree with germline; a read error may underlie this. The V and J genes are TRBV7-7 and TRBJ2-5; 8 positions match TRBD1. Germline loops: CDR1 SSHAT, CDR2 FNYEAQ (reference sequence). This CDR3 has 14 residues. DNA of the CDR3: TGTGCTAGCAGCTCTAGGACAGGGATGGAGACCCAGTACTTC. Translated, it gives CASSSRTGMETQYF.

The rearrangement uses TRBV5-1 and TRBJ2-5; 12 positions agree with TRBD1. V shed 3 bases and J 0 bases; nucleotides not matched to a gene: 12. The CDR3 length is 19 residues. Per the germline V gene, CDR1 is SGHRS and CDR2 is YFSETQ. Here the CDR3 reads CASSSPTGTGGFYQETQYF. In nucleotides, the CDR3 is TGCGCCAGCAGCTCGCCTACCGGGACAGGGGGCTTTTACCAAGAGACCCAGTACTTC.

V gene TRBV6-4 combines with J gene TRBJ2-2; TRBD1 matches 10 bases. Germline trimming cut 0 bases from V and 4 bases from J; bases unmatched to any gene: 2. Germline CDR1 MRHNA, CDR2 SNTAGT. The CDR3 contains 16 residues. CDR3: CASSDSRTGGTGELFF. For the CDR3, the DNA is TGTGCCAGCAGTGACTCTAGGACAGGGGGCACCGGGGAGCTGTTTTTT.

The V call is TRBV9, the J call TRBJ2-7; possibly TRBD2 for D (5 bases). This CDR3 is built from 13 residues. CDR1 SGDLS and CDR2 YYNGEE come from the germline V gene. With 2 bases removed from V and 3 bases from J, the gap between germline ends came to 9 bases. The CDR3 sequence: CASSVDSDYEQYF. CDR3 bases: TGTGCCAGCAGCGTGGATAGCGACTACGAGCAGTACTTC.

The chain uses TRBV18 and TRBJ1-5; unclear D gene. The CDR3 has 14 amino acids. Trimming left V 2 bases short and J 6 bases short, with 11 bases between. The germline V gene has CDR1 KGHSH and CDR2 LQKENI. The CDR3 loop is CASSPGRGVQPQHF. The CDR3, as DNA: TGTGCCAGCTCACCAGGCCGAGGAGTTCAGCCCCAGCATTTT.

The chain employs TRBV4-1 and TRBJ2-1, with TRBD2 identical over 10 bases. This CDR3 region has 18 residues. J lost 7 bases, V lost 2 bases, and 14 bases had no gene match. Germline V lookup: CDR1 MGHRA, CDR2 YSYEKL. For the CDR3, the DNA is TGCGCCAGCAGCCAACATGGAGCAGCGGGGGGGAAGGGAAATGAGCAGTTCTTC. Its translation is CASSQHGAAGGKGNEQFF.

The chain employs TRBV6-1 and TRBJ1-5; no clear D gene. The CDR3 is made up of 16 amino acids. CDR1 and CDR2 from the germline V gene are MNHNS and SASEGT. The V end was cut by 2 bases, the J end by 1 base, with 12 bases between. The CDR3 sequence: CASSEQSPRSNQPQHF. CDR3 nucleotide sequence: TGTGCCAGCAGTGAACAATCTCCCAGGAGCAATCAGCCCCAGCATTTT.

This clone occurred a few times. This sequence joins TRBV7-8 and TRBJ2-7; D is ambiguous. The CDR3 is 12 amino acids. The V and J ends lost 5 bases and 4 bases respectively, with 9 bases between them. Looked up from germline, CDR1 is SGHVS and CDR2 is FQNEAQ. The CDR3 region is CASSHESYEQYF. DNA for the CDR3: TGTGCCAGCAGCCATGAGTCTTACGAGCAGTACTTC.

The V gene is TRBV7-2, the J gene TRBJ1-3; perhaps TRBD1 as D (5 bases). With 4 bases removed from V and 2 bases from J, the gap between germline ends came to 12 bases. Per the germline V gene, CDR1 is SGHTA and CDR2 is FQGNSA. The CDR3 contains 15 residues. In DNA, the CDR3 is TGTGCCAGCAGCTCTCCAGGGAGGACTGGAAACACCATATATTTT. Protein product: CASSSPGRTGNTIYF.

This clone appeared a few times. This sequence joins TRBV14 and TRBJ2-4; D is unclear. V was pared by 1 base and J by 2 bases, with 18 bases between. Germline V gives CDR1 SGHDN, CDR2 FVKESK. CDR3 length equals 18 residues. CDR3 residues: CASSQGRGVAVTKNIQYF. DNA of the CDR3: TGTGCCAGCAGCCAAGGTCGAGGAGTAGCAGTGACCAAAAACATTCAGTACTTC.

Notes on this clone: The same CDR3 is also encoded by other DNA sequences in this sample. The J gene is TRBJ2-3, the V gene TRBV6-1, with 13 bases identical to TRBD2. CDR1 is MNHNS, CDR2 SASEGT, per germline. The length of the CDR3 is 14 residues. With V trimmed by 6 bases and J by 5 bases, 2 bases remained unmatched. The CDR3 region is CASRLAGGVDTQYF. The CDR3, as DNA: TGTGCCAGCAGACTAGCGGGAGGGGTAGATACGCAGTATTTT.

The genes are TRBV27 and TRBJ1-4, with 7 nucleotides matching TRBD1. Germline lookup yields CDR1 MNHEY and CDR2 SMNVEV (reference sequence). The CDR3 spans 15 residues. Unmatched junction bases numbered 10, after V lost 5 bases and J lost 7 bases. The CDR3 DNA reads TGTGCCAGCAGTCCCGCAGGGGGATGGGGTGAAAAACTGTTTTTT. Amino acid sequence: CASSPAGGWGEKLFF.

CDR3 residues: CASSLSGYRNNEQFF. In DNA form, the CDR3 reads TGTGCCAGCAGCTTATCAGGGTACAGGAACAATGAGCAGTTCTTC. J is TRBJ2-1 and V is TRBV7-6; maybe TRBD1 (5 bases). From germline, CDR1 is SGHVS and CDR2 FNYEAQ. The V end lost 2 bases, the J end lost 5 bases, and 13 bases lay between the germline ends. The CDR3 covers 15 residues.

This clone was seen only once. The junction shows a germline mismatch at one end, possibly a read error. V gene TRBV7-9 combines with J gene TRBJ2-2, with 8 bases lining up with TRBD2. The CDR3 spans 16 residues. In germline, CDR1 is SEHNR, CDR2 FQNEAQ (reference sequence). CDR3 sequence reads: CSSSRWIAGHTGELFF. CDR3 in DNA: TGTTCCAGCAGCCGCTGGATAGCGGGGCACACCGGGGAGCTGTTTTTT.

The DNA for the CDR3 is TGTGCCAGCAGCCAAATCGGGGCCGGGGAGCTGTTTTTT. It codes for CASSQIGAGELFF. V usage is TRBV7-3 and J usage is TRBJ2-2; possible D gene TRBD2, 5 bases. Trimming took off 5 bases at V and 6 bases at J, with 10 bases between the two ends. This CDR3 has 13 amino acids. CDR1 SGHTA and CDR2 FQGTGA come from the germline V gene.